These 13 T cell receptor beta chains originate from one sample sequenced in a study of blood T cell repertoires in COVID-19. Profiling relied on immunoSEQ multiplex PCR, and the TCRdb table lists in-frame clones only, not all of them. The data hold 360,000 or so clones, with 90% observed a single time. The sample was peripheral blood. The receptor source for this set is a man aged 18 to 30 with active or convalescent COVID-19.

The chain employs TRBV11-2 and TRBJ2-2; no clear D gene. Germline loops: CDR1 SGHAT, CDR2 FQNNGV. This CDR3 is built from 14 residues. The V and J ends lost 5 bases and 1 base respectively, with 8 bases between them. The CDR3 protein is CASSHRGNTGELFF. In DNA, the CDR3 is TGTGCCAGCAGCCATAGAGGGAACACCGGGGAGCTGTTTTTT.

The chain uses TRBV9 and TRBJ2-5; no clear D gene. V lost 0 bases to trimming and J lost 0 bases, with 6 bases between them. Germline assignment: CDR1 SGDLS and CDR2 YYNGEE. This CDR3 contains 14 residues. The CDR3: CASSVGAHQETQYF. The CDR3 DNA follows: TGTGCCAGCAGCGTAGGGGCACACCAAGAGACCCAGTACTTC.

The V call is TRBV27, the J call TRBJ1-4; D might be TRBD1 (6 bases). The germline V gene encodes CDR1 MNHEY and CDR2 SMNVEV (reference sequence). Trimming removed 3 bases from V and 2 bases from J, with 7 bases in between. CDR3 length: 14 amino acids. For the CDR3, the DNA is TGTGCCAGCAGTTTCCAGGGGACTAATGAAAAACTGTTTTTT. This gives the protein CASSFQGTNEKLFF. Based on the CDR3 plus reference TRBV27 and TRBJ1-4, the full variable domain is EAQVTQNPRYLITVTGKKLTVTCSQNMNHEYMSWYRQDPGLGLRQIYYSMNVEVTDKGDVPEGYKVSRKEKRNFPLILESPSPNQTSLYFCASSFQGTNEKLFFGSGTQLSVL.

The genes are TRBV29-1 and TRBJ1-6, with no clear D. V lost 6 bases and J 8 bases, leaving 17 bases between the germline ends. CDR1 is SQVTM, CDR2 ANQGSEA, per germline. CDR3 length: 14 amino acids. Here the CDR3 reads CSVRKSNADSPLHF. The CDR3 DNA sequence: TGCAGCGTGCGTAAGTCAAATGCGGATTCACCCCTCCACTTT.

The V call is TRBV7-9, the J call TRBJ1-3; 12 bases map to TRBD1. Losses at the gene ends were 0 bases for V and 1 base for J; bases not matched to a gene: 4. Germline assignment: CDR1 SEHNR and CDR2 FQNEAQ (reference sequence). The CDR3 totals 18 residues. CDR3 DNA sequence: TGTGCCAGCAGCTTAGCGGTGGGACAGGGGGCGTCTGGAAACACCATATATTTT. It specifies CASSLAVGQGASGNTIYF.

The rearrangement links TRBV29-1 to TRBJ1-4, with D unclear. Germline-derived CDR1 and CDR2 are SQVTM and ANQGSEA. The ends were cut back, 7 bases at V and 5 bases at J, with 11 bases in the middle. The CDR3 extends over 12 amino acids. CDR3 region: CSARGGNEKLFF. For the CDR3, the DNA is TGCAGCGCCCGAGGCGGGAATGAAAAACTGTTTTTT.

This clone appeared once. The V call is TRBV7-2, the J call TRBJ2-7; 8 bases are a match to TRBD1. Trimming took 6 bases from V and 0 from J; bases not matched to a gene: 4. The CDR3 contains 14 residues. Germline loops: CDR1 SGHTA, CDR2 FQGNSA. CDR3 sequence (DNA): TGTGCCAGCAGTTACGACAGGGGCTCCTACGAGCAGTACTTC. This gives the protein CASSYDRGSYEQYF.

The V gene is TRBV15, the J gene TRBJ2-7; TRBD1 matches 8 bases. Germline CDR1 and CDR2: LNHNV and YYDKDF (reference sequence). The CDR3 spans 15 residues. V was clipped by 3 bases and J by 4 bases; unmatched bases: 8. Here the CDR3 DNA reads TGTGCCACCAGCAGGGGGGACAGGAAGAATTACGAGCAGTACTTC. It translates to CATSRGDRKNYEQYF.

This clone was observed a few times. This chain connects TRBV11-3 to TRBJ1-2; possible D gene TRBD1, 5 bases. Trimming stripped 4 bases from V and 4 bases from J, with 22 bases between. This CDR3 has 17 residues. Germline V CDR1 and CDR2: SGHNT, YENEEA. CDR3 loop: CASSYNPGTGASYGYTF. CDR3 in DNA: TGTGCCAGCAGCTACAACCCCGGGACGGGAGCTAGCTATGGCTACACCTTC.

The chain joins TRBV10-3 to TRBJ2-5; 7 bases line up with TRBD1. CDR3 size: 15 residues. The V gene's germline CDR1 is ENHRY and CDR2 SYGVKD. V shed 4 bases and J 0 bases; nucleotides not matched to a gene: 5. The DNA for the CDR3 is TGTGCCATCAGTGGGGACAGAGGGGACCAAGAGACCCAGTACTTC. Its translation: CAISGDRGDQETQYF.

This chain uses TRBV4-2 with TRBJ2-3; D not certain. V was trimmed by 1 base and J by 0 bases, leaving 11 bases between them. CDR3 length: 16 amino acids. In germline, CDR1 is LGHNA, CDR2 YNFKEQ. CDR3 region: CASSQGWRLSTDTQYF. The CDR3 region has the DNA TGTGCCAGCAGCCAAGGGTGGCGGCTTAGCACAGATACGCAGTATTTT.

The chain recombines TRBV18 with TRBJ1-4, with a weak D call TRBD1 (6 bases). Germline loops: CDR1 KGHSH, CDR2 LQKENI. The CDR3 length is 15 residues. With 3 bases removed from V and 8 bases from J, the gap between germline ends came to 16 bases. CDR3 loop: CASSPARGGGEKLFF. CDR3 in DNA: TGTGCCAGCTCACCCGCCAGGGGCGGGGGGGAAAAACTGTTTTTT.

This sequence joins TRBV15 and TRBJ1-1, with D perhaps matching TRBD1 (5 bases). The ends were cut back, 7 bases at V and 8 bases at J, with 23 bases in the middle. This CDR3 region has 15 residues. CDR1 and CDR2 from the germline V gene are LNHNV and YYDKDF (reference sequence). CDR3 sequence (DNA): TGTGCCACCAACGATCGGGGGACCCCGTTCTACGAAGCTTTCTTT. This codes for CATNDRGTPFYEAFF.